This paragraph reports one T cell receptor (beta chain). This entry is derived from a study of blood T cell repertoires in COVID-19. This CDR3 has 13 residues. Germline values: CDR1 SGHTS, CDR2 YDEGEE. V lost 9 bases, J lost 5 bases, and 12 bases lay in between. Repertoires were generated with immunoSEQ multiplex PCR, while TCRdb's copy carries only in-frame clones and drops some. The data contain roughly 200,000 clones, 65% to 90% of them singletons. The sequencing sample was made of PBMCs or T cells enriched from blood (not recorded which). This TCR derives from a middle-aged woman with acute COVID-19. This chain joins TRBV5-8 and TRBJ1-6; a possible D gene is TRBD1 (6 bases). The CDR3 loop is CATIEGDNSPLHF. CDR3 nucleotide sequence: TGTGCCACCATTGAGGGGGATAATTCACCCCTCCACTTT. Combining the CDR3 with reference TRBV5-8 and TRBJ1-6 gives the whole variable domain EAGVTQSPTHLIKTRGQQATLRCSPISGHTSVYWYQQALGLGLQFLLWYDEGEERNRGNFPPRFSGRQFPNYSSELNVNALELEDSALYLCATIEGDNSPLHFGNGTRLTVT.